This entry describes one TCR beta chain. Its antigen is unknown. Possible read error: a much larger clone is one base away. TCRdb redid the calling of the 5' RACE reads with MiXCR, one entry per CDR3 protein. The table records around 140,000 distinct CDR3 sequences, about 8% of them present only once. The data stem from a study of T cells after yellow fever vaccination. Across the whole study: Libraries from low-cell-number fractions were prepared with the SMART-Seq v4 Ultra Low Input RNA kit.

This CDR3 comprises 13 residues. Germline CDR1 and CDR2: KGHSY and FQNENV. V shed 8 bases and J shed 4 bases, with 12 bases lying between them. Findings and limits, study-wide: Abundant clonotypes (contaminants from the bulk population) could be present in FACS-sorted repertoires. The CD4 and CD8 compartments had a small share of their clonotypes in common.

The input for sequencing was CD4+ T cells sorted from PBMCs, taken 5 days after the yellow fever booster vaccination. The TCR comes from a man between 25 and 39 years old who received the YFV17D yellow fever vaccine. This rearrangement joins TRBV16 to TRBJ2-1; TRBD2 might be the D (5 bases). In DNA form, the CDR3 reads TGTGCCAGCCGCCGAGAGCGGTACAATGAGCAGTTCTTC. Protein product: CASRRERYNEQFF.